This TCR beta chain appears in the sequencing data of a study of T-cell memory formation after mild COVID-19. Study results and limitations: Clones which contracted sat mainly in CM and EM if CD4+, and in EMRA if CD8+.

5'RACE primed from the constant segment yielded TCR alpha and TCR beta cDNA libraries bearing sample barcodes and UMIs. TCRdb itself ran the 5' RACE reads through MiXCR, one entry per CDR3 protein. The sample consists of around 530,000 distinct CDR3 sequences, roughly 20% of them appearing once. Germline V gene data show CDR1 as SGHTA and CDR2 as FQGTGA. CDR3 length: 12 amino acids. The germline V and J ends were trimmed by 2 bases and 8 bases, with 9 bases remaining between them. This clonotype has only a few counts. Its antigen is unknown. This sequence joins TRBV7-3 and TRBJ1-1; D unclear. The sequencing input was PBMCs or a T cell subset sorted from them (not recorded which). This sequence was found in an adult woman who had mild COVID-19 (a few samples of this study predate the infection). Cell type and time point are not known. In DNA, the CDR3 is TGTGCCAGCAGCTTAGATACGGGGGAAGCTTTCTTT. Translated: CASSLDTGEAFF. The whole variable domain, remainder taken from reference TRBV7-3 and TRBJ1-1, is GAGVSQTPSNKVTEKGKYVELRCDPISGHTALYWYRQSLGQGPEFLIYFQGTGAADDSGLPNDRFFAVRPEGSVSTLKIQRTERGDSAVYLCASSLDTGEAFFGQGTRLTVV.